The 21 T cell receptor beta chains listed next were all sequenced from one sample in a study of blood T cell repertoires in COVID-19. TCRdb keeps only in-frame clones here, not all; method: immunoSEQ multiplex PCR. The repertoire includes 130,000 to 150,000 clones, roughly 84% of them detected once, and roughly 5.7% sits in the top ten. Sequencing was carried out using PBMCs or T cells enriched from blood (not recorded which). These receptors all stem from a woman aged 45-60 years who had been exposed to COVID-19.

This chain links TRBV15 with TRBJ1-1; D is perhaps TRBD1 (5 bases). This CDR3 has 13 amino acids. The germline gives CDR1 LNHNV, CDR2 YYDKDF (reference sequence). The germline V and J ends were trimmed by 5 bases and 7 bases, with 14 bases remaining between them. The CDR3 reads CATSGKTGDEAFF. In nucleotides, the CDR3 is TGTGCCACCAGCGGAAAAACAGGAGATGAAGCTTTCTTT.

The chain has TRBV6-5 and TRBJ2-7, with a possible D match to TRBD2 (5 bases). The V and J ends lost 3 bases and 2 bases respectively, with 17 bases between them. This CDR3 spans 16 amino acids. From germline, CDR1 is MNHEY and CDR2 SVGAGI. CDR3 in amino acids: CASSYVPPGSAYEQYF. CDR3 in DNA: TGTGCCAGCAGTTATGTCCCGCCGGGATCCGCCTACGAGCAGTACTTC.

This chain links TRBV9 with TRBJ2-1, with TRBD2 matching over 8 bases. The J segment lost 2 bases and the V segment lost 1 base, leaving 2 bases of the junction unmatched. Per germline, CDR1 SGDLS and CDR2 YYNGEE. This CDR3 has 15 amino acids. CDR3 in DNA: TGTGCCAGCAGCGTAACTAGCGGAGCCTACAATGAGCAGTTCTTC. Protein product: CASSVTSGAYNEQFF.

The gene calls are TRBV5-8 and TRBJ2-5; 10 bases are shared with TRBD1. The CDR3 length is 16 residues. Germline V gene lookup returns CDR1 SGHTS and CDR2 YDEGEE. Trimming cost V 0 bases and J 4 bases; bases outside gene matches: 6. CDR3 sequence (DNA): TGTGCCAGCAGCTTGGCCGGGACAGGGGTCGGAGAGACCCAGTACTTC. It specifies CASSLAGTGVGETQYF. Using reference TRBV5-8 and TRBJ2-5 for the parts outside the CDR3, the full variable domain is EAGVTQSPTHLIKTRGQQATLRCSPISGHTSVYWYQQALGLGLQFLLWYDEGEERNRGNFPPRFSGRQFPNYSSELNVNALELEDSALYLCASSLAGTGVGETQYFGPGTRLLVL.

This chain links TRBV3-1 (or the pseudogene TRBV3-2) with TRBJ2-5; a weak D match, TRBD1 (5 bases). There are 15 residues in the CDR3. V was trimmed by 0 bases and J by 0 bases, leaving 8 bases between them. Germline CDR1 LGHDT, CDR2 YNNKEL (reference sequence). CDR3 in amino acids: CASSQDPRDQETQYF. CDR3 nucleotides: TGTGCCAGCAGCCAAGATCCCAGGGACCAAGAGACCCAGTACTTC.

CDR3 region: CAAGGQLYTEAFF. The CDR3 DNA reads TGTGCTGCAGGAGGACAGCTTTACACTGAAGCTTTCTTT. The V call is TRBV12-5, the J call TRBJ1-1; D perhaps matches TRBD1 (6 bases). The CDR3 is 13 residues long. The V end lost 11 bases, the J end lost 3 bases, and 16 bases lay between the germline ends. The germline gives CDR1 LGHNT, CDR2 FRNRAP.

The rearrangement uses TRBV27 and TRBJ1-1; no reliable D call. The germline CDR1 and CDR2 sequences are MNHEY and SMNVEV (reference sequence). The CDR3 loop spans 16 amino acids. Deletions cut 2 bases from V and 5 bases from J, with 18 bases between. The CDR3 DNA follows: TGTGCCAGCAGTTTAGTCGACCCCGGCTACGGGACTGAAGCTTTCTTT. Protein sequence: CASSLVDPGYGTEAFF.

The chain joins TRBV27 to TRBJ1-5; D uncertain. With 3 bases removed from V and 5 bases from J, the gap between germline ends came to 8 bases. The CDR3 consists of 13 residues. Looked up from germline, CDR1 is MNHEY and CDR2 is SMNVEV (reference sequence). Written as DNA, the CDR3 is TGTGCCAGCAGTTTCCAGGTTGATCAGCCCCAGCATTTT. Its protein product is CASSFQVDQPQHF.

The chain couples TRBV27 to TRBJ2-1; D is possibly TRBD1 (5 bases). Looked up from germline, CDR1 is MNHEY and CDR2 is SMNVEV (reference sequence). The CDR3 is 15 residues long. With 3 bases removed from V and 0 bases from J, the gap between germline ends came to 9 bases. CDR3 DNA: TGTGCCAGCAGTTTCTACAGGAGCTCCTACAATGAGCAGTTCTTC. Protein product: CASSFYRSSYNEQFF.

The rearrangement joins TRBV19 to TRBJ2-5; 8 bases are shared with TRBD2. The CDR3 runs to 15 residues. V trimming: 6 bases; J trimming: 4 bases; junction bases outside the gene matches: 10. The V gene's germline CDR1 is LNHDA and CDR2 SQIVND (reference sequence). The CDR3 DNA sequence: TGTGCCAGTAGCTCCGGGACTAGGGGCACAGAGACCCAGTACTTC. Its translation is CASSSGTRGTETQYF.

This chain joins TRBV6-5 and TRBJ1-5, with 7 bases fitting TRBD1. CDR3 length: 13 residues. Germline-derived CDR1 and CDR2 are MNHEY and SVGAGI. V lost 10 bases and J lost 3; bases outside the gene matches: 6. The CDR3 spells CANRGGVNQPQHF. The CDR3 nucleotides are TGTGCCAACAGAGGGGGCGTCAATCAGCCCCAGCATTTT.

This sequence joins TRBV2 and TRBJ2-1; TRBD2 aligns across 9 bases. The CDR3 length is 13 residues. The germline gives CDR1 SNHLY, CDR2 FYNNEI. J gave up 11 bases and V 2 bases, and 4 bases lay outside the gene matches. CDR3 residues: CASSERAGGKQFF. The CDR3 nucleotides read TGTGCCAGCAGTGAAAGGGCGGGAGGGAAGCAGTTCTTC. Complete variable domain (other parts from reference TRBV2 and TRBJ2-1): EPEVTQTPSHQVTQMGQEVILRCVPISNHLYFYWYRQILGQKVEFLVSFYNNEISEKSEIFDDQFSVERPDGSNFTLKIRSTKLEDSAMYFCASSERAGGKQFFGPGTRLTVL.

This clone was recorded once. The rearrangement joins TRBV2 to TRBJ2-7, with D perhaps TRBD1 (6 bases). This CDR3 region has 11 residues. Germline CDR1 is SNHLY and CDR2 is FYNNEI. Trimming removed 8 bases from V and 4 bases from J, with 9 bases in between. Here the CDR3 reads CASGQQYEQYF. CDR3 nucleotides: TGTGCCAGCGGACAGCAGTACGAGCAGTACTTC.

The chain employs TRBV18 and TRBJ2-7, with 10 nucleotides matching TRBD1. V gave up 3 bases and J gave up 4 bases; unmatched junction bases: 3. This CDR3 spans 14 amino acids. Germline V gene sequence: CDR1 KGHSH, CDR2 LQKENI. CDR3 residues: CASSPTGGEYEQYF. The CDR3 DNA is TGTGCCAGCTCACCGACAGGGGGCGAATACGAGCAGTACTTC.

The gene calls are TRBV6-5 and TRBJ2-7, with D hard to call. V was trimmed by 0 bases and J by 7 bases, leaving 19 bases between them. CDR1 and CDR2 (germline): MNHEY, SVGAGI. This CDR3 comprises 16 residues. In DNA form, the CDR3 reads TGTGCCAGCAGTTACTCGCTTGCGGCGCCGACCGAAGAGCAGTACTTC. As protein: CASSYSLAAPTEEQYF.

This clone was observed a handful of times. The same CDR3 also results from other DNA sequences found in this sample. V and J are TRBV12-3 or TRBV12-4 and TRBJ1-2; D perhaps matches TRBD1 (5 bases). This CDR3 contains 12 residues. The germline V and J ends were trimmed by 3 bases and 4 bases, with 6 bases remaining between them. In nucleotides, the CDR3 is TGTGCCAGCAGTTTTCAGGGCTATGGCTACACCTTC. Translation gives CASSFQGYGYTF.

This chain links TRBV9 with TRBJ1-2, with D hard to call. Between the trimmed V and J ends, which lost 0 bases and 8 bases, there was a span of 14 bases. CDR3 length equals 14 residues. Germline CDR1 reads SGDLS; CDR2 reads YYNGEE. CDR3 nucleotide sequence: TGTGCCAGCAGCGTAGATACGAACTCTAAGGGCTACACCTTC. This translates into CASSVDTNSKGYTF.

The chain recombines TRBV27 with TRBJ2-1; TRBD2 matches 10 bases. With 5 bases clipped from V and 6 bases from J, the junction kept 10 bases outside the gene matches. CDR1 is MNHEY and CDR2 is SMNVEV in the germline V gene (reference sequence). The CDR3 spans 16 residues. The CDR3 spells CASSRSGLAAFNEQFF. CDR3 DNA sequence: TGTGCCAGCAGTCGGTCCGGACTAGCGGCTTTCAATGAGCAGTTCTTC.

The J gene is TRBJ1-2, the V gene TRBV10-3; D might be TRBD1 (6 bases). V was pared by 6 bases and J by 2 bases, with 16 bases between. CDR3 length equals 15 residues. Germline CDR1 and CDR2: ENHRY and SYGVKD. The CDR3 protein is CAIRQAGVPNYGYTF. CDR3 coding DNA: TGTGCCATCAGGCAAGCAGGGGTCCCCAACTATGGCTACACCTTC.

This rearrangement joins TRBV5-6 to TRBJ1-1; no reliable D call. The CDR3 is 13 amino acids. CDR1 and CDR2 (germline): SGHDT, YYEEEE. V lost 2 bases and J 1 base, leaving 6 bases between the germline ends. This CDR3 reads CASSFSPNTEAFF. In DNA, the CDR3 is TGTGCCAGCAGCTTTAGCCCGAACACTGAAGCTTTCTTT. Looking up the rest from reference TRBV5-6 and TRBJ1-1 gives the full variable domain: DAGVTQSPTHLIKTRGQQVTLRCSPKSGHDTVSWYQQALGQGPQFIFQYYEEEERQRGNFPDRFSGHQFPNYSSELNVNALLLGDSALYLCASSFSPNTEAFFGQGTRLTVV.

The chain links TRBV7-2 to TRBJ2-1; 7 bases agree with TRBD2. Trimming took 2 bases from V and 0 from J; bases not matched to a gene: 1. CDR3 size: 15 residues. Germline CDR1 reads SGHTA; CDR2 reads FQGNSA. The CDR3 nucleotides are TGTGCCAGCAGCTTACTAGCGGCCTCCTACAATGAGCAGTTCTTC. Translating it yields CASSLLAASYNEQFF.